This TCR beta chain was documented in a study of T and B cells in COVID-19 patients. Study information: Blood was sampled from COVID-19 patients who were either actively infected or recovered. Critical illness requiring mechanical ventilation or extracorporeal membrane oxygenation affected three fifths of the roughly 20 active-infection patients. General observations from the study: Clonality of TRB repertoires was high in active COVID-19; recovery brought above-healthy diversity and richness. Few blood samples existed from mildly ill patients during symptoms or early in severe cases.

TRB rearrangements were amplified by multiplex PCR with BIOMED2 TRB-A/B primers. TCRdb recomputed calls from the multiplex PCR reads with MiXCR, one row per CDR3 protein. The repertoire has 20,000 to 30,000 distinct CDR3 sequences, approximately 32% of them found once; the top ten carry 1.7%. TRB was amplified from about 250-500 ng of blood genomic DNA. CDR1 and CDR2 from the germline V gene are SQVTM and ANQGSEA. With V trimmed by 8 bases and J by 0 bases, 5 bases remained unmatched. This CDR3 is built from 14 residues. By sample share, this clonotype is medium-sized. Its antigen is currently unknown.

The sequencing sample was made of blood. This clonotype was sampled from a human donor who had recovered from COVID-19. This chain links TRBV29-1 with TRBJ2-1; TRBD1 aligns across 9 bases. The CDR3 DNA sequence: TGCAGCACACGGACAGGGGACTCCTACAATGAGCAGTTCTTC. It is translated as CSTRTGDSYNEQFF.